A selection of T cell receptor beta chains follows, all from one sample in a study of graft-versus-host responses after intestinal transplantation. Generated by immunoSEQ multiplex PCR, the TCRdb table keeps only in-frame clones and is missing some. The sample has 85,000 to 100,000 clones, almost 90% seen once. These receptors lack a known antigen. Sequenced here: unstimulated CD4+ T cells sorted from spleen or lymph node cells, sampled before intestinal transplant. The receptors derive from a human donor who received an intestinal transplant. Each CDR3 is given with its conserved first and last residue. The D gene is left open where the match is weak. Clone sizes are given selectively: once, few, many, or a class where the clone is expanded.

TRBV19	.	.	15	TRBJ2-7	CASSISGYSGGEQYF	TGTGCCAGTAGTATCTCCGGGTACAGCGGAGGCGAGCAGTACTTC
TRBV2	TRBD2	.	15	TRBJ2-2	CASRWTSGVIGELFF	TGTGCCAGCAGGTGGACTAGCGGGGTTATCGGGGAGCTGTTTTTT
TRBV28	TRBD1	.	15	TRBJ2-1	CASSWGDRGGNEQFF	TGTGCCAGCAGCTGGGGAGACAGGGGGGGTAATGAGCAGTTCTTC
TRBV18	.	.	13	TRBJ1-4	CASSRGTNEKLFF	TGTGCCAGCTCCAGGGGTACTAATGAAAAACTGTTTTTT
TRBV5-6	.	.	16	TRBJ1-5	CASSLSFGTDNQPQHF	TGTGCCAGCAGCTTGAGTTTTGGTACAGACAATCAGCCCCAGCATTTT
TRBV6-6	TRBD1	.	16	TRBJ2-2	CASTLPGTGVTGELFF	TGTGCCAGCACCCTCCCCGGGACAGGGGTAACCGGGGAGCTGTTTTTT
TRBV5-1	.	few	13	TRBJ1-6	CASSLLSNSPLHF	TGCGCCAGCAGCTTGCTTAGCAATTCACCCCTCCACTTT
TRBV9	.	.	15	TRBJ1-1	CASSVEAGAYTEAFF	TGTGCCAGCAGCGTAGAGGCAGGGGCTTACACTGAAGCTTTCTTT
TRBV6-5	TRBD1	.	15	TRBJ1-2	CASSSPGQGAGGYTF	TGTGCCAGCAGTTCCCCGGGACAGGGGGCCGGTGGCTACACCTTC
TRBV15	.	once	15	TRBJ1-5	CATSKQDYSNQPQHF	TGTGCCACCAGCAAGCAGGATTATAGCAATCAGCCCCAGCATTTT
TRBV19	.	.	11	TRBJ1-1	CASSITGEAFF	TGTGCCAGTAGTATCACGGGGGAAGCTTTCTTT
TRBV7-8	.	.	14	TRBJ2-5	CASSLAGKPETQYF	TGTGCCAGCAGCTTAGCGGGCAAACCAGAGACCCAGTACTTC
TRBV7-9	.	.	13	TRBJ1-2	CASSLDREYGYTF	TGTGCCAGCAGCTTAGACCGAGAATATGGCTACACCTTC
TRBV18	.	.	15	TRBJ1-2	CASSADSSLSYGYTF	TGTGCCAGCTCAGCGGACAGTTCATTGAGCTATGGCTACACCTTC
TRBV7-9	TRBD2	few	16	TRBJ2-3	CASSLARGLATDTQYF	TGTGCCAGCAGCTTAGCAAGGGGACTAGCAACAGATACGCAGTATTTT
TRBV5-1	.	.	14	TRBJ1-1	CASSLLGGGTEAFF	TGCGCCAGCAGCCTATTGGGGGGGGGCACTGAAGCTTTCTTT
TRBV18	TRBD1	.	16	TRBJ2-2	CASSPGQGWDTGELFF	TGTGCCAGCTCACCGGGACAGGGATGGGACACCGGGGAGCTGTTTTTT
TRBV12-5	.	few	15	TRBJ1-1	CASGLYGGMNTEAFF	TGTGCTAGTGGTTTGTATGGGGGGATGAACACTGAAGCTTTCTTT
TRBV7-9	.	.	15	TRBJ2-4	CASSLARGAKNIQYF	TGTGCCAGCAGCTTAGCAAGGGGTGCCAAAAACATTCAGTACTTC
TRBV5-5	.	.	12	TRBJ2-7	CASSPGRYEQYF	TGTGCCAGCAGCCCGGGGAGGTACGAGCAGTACTTC
TRBV14	.	once	15	TRBJ1-3	CASSQVEGGRNTIYF	TGTGCCAGCAGCCAAGTCGAGGGGGGGAGAAACACCATATATTTT
TRBV27	TRBD1	.	15	TRBJ1-2	CASSPTGDLIYGYTF	TGTGCCAGCAGTCCGACAGGGGACCTAATCTATGGCTACACCTTC
TRBV7-3	.	.	14	TRBJ2-2	CASSLLGGTGELFF	TGTGCCAGCAGCTTACTAGGGGGCACCGGGGAGCTGTTTTTT
TRBV5-1	.	.	17	TRBJ2-3	CASSPGWASANTDTQYF	TGCGCCAGCAGCCCAGGGTGGGCTAGCGCAAACACAGATACGCAGTATTTT
TRBV11-3	TRBD2	.	17	TRBJ2-3	CASSKGLAGEHTDTQYF	TGTGCCAGCAGCAAAGGACTAGCGGGGGAACACACAGATACGCAGTATTTT
TRBV6-6	TRBD1	.	12	TRBJ1-2	CALEDRAGGYTF	TGTGCCCTAGAAGACAGGGCAGGAGGCTACACCTTC
TRBV5-4	.	.	14	TRBJ1-3	CASSSGGSGNTIYF	TGTGCCAGCAGCTCCGGGGGGTCGGGAAACACCATATATTTT
TRBV27	.	once	13	TRBJ2-7	CASRPQGIYEQYF	TGTGCCAGCAGACCACAGGGAATCTACGAGCAGTACTTC
TRBV4-1	TRBD2	.	18	TRBJ2-6	CASSQDGGAGSGANVLTF	TGCGCCAGCAGCCAAGACGGGGGGGCAGGCTCTGGGGCCAACGTCCTGACTTTC
TRBV6-1	.	.	12	TRBJ2-7	CASTTDSYEQYF	TGTGCCAGCACTACCGACTCCTACGAGCAGTACTTC
TRBV18	.	.	14	TRBJ1-3	CASSPPEVADTIYF	TGTGCCAGCTCACCACCGGAGGTTGCGGACACCATATATTTT
TRBV5-4	.	few	12	TRBJ1-6	CASSLGPEALHF	TGTGCCAGCAGCTTGGGCCCCGAGGCCCTCCACTTT
TRBV5-1	TRBD2	.	14	TRBJ2-5	CASKTMVAGETQYF	TGCGCCAGCAAAACTATGGTAGCGGGGGAGACCCAGTACTTC
TRBV6-1	.	.	13	TRBJ1-2	CASSDTGRDGYTF	TGTGCCAGCAGCGATACAGGGAGGGATGGCTACACCTTC
TRBV6-5	.	.	13	TRBJ2-7	CASSSGQLYEQYF	TGTGCCAGCAGTTCGGGACAACTCTACGAGCAGTACTTC
TRBV9	TRBD1	.	18	TRBJ1-1	CASSVGAPQGRLDTEAFF	TGTGCCAGCAGCGTAGGGGCCCCACAGGGGAGATTAGACACTGAAGCTTTCTTT
TRBV5-4	TRBD1	.	16	TRBJ1-1	CASSLETGRIGTEAFF	TGTGCCAGCAGCTTGGAGACAGGGCGTATTGGGACTGAAGCTTTCTTT
TRBV7-9	.	.	15	TRBJ1-5	CASSSGHYSNQPQHF	TGTGCCAGCAGCTCGGGACATTATAGCAATCAGCCCCAGCATTTT
TRBV7-8	.	.	14	TRBJ2-5	CASSPGTPEETQYF	TGTGCCAGCAGCCCTGGGACACCTGAAGAGACCCAGTACTTC
TRBV2	.	few	11	TRBJ2-7	CASGITYEQYF	TGTGCCAGCGGCATCACCTACGAGCAGTACTTC
TRBV6-1	TRBD1	few	14	TRBJ2-7	CASSRQGPPYEQYF	TGTGCCAGCAGTCGACAGGGTCCTCCCTACGAGCAGTACTTC
TRBV7-3	TRBD2	.	15	TRBJ2-3	CASSFSGGVVDTQYF	TGTGCCAGCAGCTTTTCGGGGGGGGTAGTAGATACGCAGTATTTT
TRBV15	.	.	12	TRBJ1-2	CATSREGVGYTF	TGTGCCACCAGCAGAGAGGGCGTCGGCTACACCTTC
TRBV5-1	.	once	12	TRBJ2-5	CASSLGEETQYF	TGCGCCAGCAGCCTCGGAGAAGAGACCCAGTACTTC
TRBV5-4	TRBD2	once	17	TRBJ2-5	CASSRGGGGGVQETQYF	TGTGCCAGCAGCCGAGGCGGCGGGGGAGGGGTACAAGAGACCCAGTACTTC
TRBV7-9	.	.	11	TRBJ2-7	CASSPGYEQYF	TGTGCCAGCAGCCCGGGGTACGAGCAGTACTTC
TRBV4-1	.	.	15	TRBJ1-2	CASSQGSGRLYGYTF	TGCGCCAGCAGCCAAGGGTCGGGAAGACTCTATGGCTACACCTTC
TRBV19	.	.	13	TRBJ1-1	CASSIEANTEAFF	TGTGCCAGTAGTATTGAGGCCAACACTGAAGCTTTCTTT
TRBV27	.	.	16	TRBJ2-2	CASSFGASPLPGELFF	TGTGCCAGCAGTTTTGGGGCAAGCCCATTGCCCGGGGAGCTGTTTTTT
TRBV2	.	.	14	TRBJ1-3	CASSGQNSGNTIYF	TGTGCCAGCAGTGGACAGAACTCTGGAAACACCATATATTTT
TRBV5-6	TRBD1	.	15	TRBJ1-5	CASSLGATGAQPQHF	TGTGCCAGCAGCTTGGGGGCGACAGGGGCCCAGCCCCAGCATTTT
TRBV11-2	.	once	13	TRBJ1-5	CASSPGRNQPQHF	TGTGCCAGCAGCCCCGGGAGAAATCAGCCCCAGCATTTT
TRBV2	.	.	15	TRBJ1-5	CASSRDSGGNQPQHF	TGTGCCAGCAGCCGGGACTCGGGGGGCAATCAGCCCCAGCATTTT
TRBV6-1	.	.	11	TRBJ2-4	CASLSKNIQYF	TGTGCCAGCCTCTCCAAAAACATTCAGTACTTC
TRBV6-1	TRBD1	once	15	TRBJ1-6	CASKNRDSYNSPLHF	TGTGCCAGCAAAAACCGGGACAGCTATAATTCACCCCTCCACTTT
TRBV29-1	TRBD2	.	14	TRBJ2-5	CSVRSGGHQETQYF	TGCAGCGTTCGTAGCGGGGGCCACCAAGAGACCCAGTACTTC